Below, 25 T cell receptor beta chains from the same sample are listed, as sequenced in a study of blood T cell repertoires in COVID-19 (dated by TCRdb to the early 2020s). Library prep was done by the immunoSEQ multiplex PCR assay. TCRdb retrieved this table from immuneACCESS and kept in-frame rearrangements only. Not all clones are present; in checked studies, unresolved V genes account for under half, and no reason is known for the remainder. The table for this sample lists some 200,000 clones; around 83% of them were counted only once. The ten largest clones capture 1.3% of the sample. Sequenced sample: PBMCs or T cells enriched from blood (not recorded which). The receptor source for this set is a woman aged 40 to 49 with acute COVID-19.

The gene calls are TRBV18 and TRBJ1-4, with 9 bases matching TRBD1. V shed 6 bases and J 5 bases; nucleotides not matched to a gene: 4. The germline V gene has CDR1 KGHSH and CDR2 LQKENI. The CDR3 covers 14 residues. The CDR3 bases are TGTGCCAGCTCCTCCGGGACAGGGAATGAAAAACTGTTTTTT. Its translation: CASSSGTGNEKLFF.

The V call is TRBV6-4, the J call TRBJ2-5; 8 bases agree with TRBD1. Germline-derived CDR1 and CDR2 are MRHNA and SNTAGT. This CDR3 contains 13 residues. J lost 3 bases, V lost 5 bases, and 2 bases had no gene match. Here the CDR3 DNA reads TGTGCCAGCAGTATGACAGGGGAAGAGACCCAGTACTTC. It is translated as CASSMTGEETQYF.

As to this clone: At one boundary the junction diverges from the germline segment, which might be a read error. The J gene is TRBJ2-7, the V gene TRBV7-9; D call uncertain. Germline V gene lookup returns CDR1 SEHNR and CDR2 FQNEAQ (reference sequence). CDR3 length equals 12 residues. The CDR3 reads CASSLVSHEQYF. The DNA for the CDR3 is TGTGCCAGCAGCTTAGTCTCCCACGAGCAGTACTTC.

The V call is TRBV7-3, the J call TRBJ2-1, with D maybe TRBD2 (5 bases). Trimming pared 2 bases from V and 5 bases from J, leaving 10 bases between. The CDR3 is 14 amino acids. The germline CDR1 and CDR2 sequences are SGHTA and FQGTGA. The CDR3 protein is CASSLGPGNNEQFF. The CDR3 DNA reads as TGTGCCAGCAGCTTAGGGCCGGGGAACAATGAGCAGTTCTTC.

CDR3 sequence reads: CASSSLPRSPFTNTEAFF. For the CDR3, the DNA is TGTGCCAGCAGCTCCCTTCCCCGGAGCCCCTTTACGAACACTGAAGCTTTCTTT. The gene calls are TRBV12-1 and TRBJ1-1. TRBV12-1 is designated a pseudogene. This CDR3 spans 18 amino acids.

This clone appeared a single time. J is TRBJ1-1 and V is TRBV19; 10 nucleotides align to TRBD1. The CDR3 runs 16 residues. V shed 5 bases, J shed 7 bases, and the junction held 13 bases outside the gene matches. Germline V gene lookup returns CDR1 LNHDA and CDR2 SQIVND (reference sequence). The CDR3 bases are TGTGCCAGTAGTCCCCAAGGAGGGACAGGGGCCTTTGAAGCTTTCTTT. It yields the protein CASSPQGGTGAFEAFF.

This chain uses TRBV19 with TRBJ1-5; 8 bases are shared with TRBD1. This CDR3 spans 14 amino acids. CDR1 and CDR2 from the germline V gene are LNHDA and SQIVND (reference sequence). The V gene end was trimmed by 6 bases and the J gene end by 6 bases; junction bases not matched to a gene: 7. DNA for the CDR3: TGTGCCAGTAGACAGGGGGGGACAGCTCAGCCCCAGCATTTT. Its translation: CASRQGGTAQPQHF.

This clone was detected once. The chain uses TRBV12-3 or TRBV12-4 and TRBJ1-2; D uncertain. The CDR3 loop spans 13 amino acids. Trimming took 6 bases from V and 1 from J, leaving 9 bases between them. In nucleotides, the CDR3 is TGTGCCAGCAGCCTCGCGGATAACTATGGCTACACCTTC. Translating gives CASSLADNYGYTF.

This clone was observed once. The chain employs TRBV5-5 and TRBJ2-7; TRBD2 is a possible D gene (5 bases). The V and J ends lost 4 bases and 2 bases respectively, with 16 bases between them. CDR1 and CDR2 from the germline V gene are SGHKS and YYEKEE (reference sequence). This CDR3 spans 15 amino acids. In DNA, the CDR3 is TGTGCCAGCAGCATTTTAACCGGGAACACCTACGAGCAGTACTTC. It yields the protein CASSILTGNTYEQYF.

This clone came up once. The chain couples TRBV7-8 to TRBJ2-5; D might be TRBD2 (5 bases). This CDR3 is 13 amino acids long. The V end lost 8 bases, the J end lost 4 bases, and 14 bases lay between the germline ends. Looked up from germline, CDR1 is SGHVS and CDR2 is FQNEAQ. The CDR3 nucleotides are TGTGCCAGCCGCGGGCCGGGCGGAGAGACCCAGTACTTC. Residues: CASRGPGGETQYF. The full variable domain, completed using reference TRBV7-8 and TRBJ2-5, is GAGVSQSPRYKVAKRGQDVALRCDPISGHVSLFWYQQALGQGPEFLTYFQNEAQLDKSGLPSDRFFAERPEGSVSTLKIQRTQQEDSAVYLCASRGPGGETQYFGPGTRLLVL.

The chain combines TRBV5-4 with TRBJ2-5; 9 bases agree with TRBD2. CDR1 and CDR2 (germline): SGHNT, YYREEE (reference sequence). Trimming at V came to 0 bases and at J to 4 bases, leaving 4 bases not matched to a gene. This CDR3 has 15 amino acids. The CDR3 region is CASSLDAGGGETQYF. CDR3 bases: TGTGCCAGCAGCTTGGATGCGGGAGGGGGAGAGACCCAGTACTTC.

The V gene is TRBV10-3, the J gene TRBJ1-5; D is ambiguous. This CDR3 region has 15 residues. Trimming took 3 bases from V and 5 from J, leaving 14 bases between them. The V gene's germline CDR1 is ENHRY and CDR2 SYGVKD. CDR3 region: CAISEYAGEHQPQHF. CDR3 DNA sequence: TGTGCCATCAGTGAATATGCAGGTGAACATCAGCCCCAGCATTTT.

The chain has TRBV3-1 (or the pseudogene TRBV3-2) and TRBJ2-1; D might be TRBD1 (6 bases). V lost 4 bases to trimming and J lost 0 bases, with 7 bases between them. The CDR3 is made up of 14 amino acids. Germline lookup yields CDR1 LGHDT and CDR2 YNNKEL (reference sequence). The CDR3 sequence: CASSRGPSYNEQFF. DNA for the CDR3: TGTGCCAGCAGCCGGGGGCCCTCCTACAATGAGCAGTTCTTC.

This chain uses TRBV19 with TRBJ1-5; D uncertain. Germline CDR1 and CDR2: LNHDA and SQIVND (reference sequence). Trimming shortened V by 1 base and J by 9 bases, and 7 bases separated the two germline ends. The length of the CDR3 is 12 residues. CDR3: CASSIGWRPQHF. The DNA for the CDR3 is TGTGCCAGTAGTATAGGTTGGAGGCCCCAGCATTTT. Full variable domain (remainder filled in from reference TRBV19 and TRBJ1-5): DGGITQSPKYLFRKEGQNVTLSCEQNLNHDAMYWYRQDPGQGLRLIYYSQIVNDFQKGDIAEGYSVSREKKESFPLTVTSAQKNPTAFYLCASSIGWRPQHFGDGTRLSIL.

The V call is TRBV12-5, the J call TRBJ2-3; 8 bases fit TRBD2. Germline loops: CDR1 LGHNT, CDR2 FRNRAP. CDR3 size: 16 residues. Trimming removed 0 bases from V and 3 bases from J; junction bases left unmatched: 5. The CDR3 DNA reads TGTGCTAGTGGTTTGGTCGGGACTAGTCGTACAGATACGCAGTATTTT. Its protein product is CASGLVGTSRTDTQYF.

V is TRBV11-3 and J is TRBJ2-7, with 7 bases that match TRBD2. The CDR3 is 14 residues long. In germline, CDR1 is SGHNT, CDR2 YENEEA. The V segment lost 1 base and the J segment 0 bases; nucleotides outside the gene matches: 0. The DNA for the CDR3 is TGTGCCAGCAGCTTAGGCGGGAGCTCCTACGAGCAGTACTTC. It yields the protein CASSLGGSSYEQYF.

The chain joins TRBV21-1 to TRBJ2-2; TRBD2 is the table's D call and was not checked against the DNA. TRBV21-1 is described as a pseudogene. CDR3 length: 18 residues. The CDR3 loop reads CASSKGPRGLVGTGELFF. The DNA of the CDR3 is TGTGCCAGCAGCAAAGGGCCCCGGGGACTAGTTGGCACCGGGGAGCTGTTTTTT.

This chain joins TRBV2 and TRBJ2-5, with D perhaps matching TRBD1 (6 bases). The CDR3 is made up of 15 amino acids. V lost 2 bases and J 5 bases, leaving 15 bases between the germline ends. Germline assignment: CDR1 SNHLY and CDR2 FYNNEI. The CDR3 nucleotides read TGTGCCAGCAGTGAACAGGGGCAGTCAGTGGAGACCCAGTACTTC. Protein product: CASSEQGQSVETQYF.

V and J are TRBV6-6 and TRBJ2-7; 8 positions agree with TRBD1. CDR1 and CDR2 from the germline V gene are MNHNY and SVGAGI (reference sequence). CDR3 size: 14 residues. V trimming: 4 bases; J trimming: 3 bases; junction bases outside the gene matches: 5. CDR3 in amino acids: CASSLGTGYYEQYF. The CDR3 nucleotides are TGTGCCAGCAGTTTAGGGACAGGATACTACGAGCAGTACTTC.

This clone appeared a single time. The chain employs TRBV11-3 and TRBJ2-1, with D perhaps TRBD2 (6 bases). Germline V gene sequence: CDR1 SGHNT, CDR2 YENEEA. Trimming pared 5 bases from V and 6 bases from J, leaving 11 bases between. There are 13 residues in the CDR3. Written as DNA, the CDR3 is TGTGCCAGCAGCCCTAGGGACTTCAATGAGCAGTTCTTC. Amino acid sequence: CASSPRDFNEQFF.

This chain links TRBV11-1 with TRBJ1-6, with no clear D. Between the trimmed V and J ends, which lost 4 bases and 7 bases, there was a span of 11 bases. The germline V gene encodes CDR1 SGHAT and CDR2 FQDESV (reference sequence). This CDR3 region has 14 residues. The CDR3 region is CASSSRDSNSPLHF. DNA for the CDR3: TGTGCCAGCAGCTCCCGAGACTCAAATTCACCCCTCCACTTT.

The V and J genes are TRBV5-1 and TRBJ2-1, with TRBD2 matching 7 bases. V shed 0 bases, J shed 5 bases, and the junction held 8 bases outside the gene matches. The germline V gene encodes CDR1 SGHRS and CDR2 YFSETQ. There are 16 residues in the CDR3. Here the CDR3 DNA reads TGCGCCAGCAGCTTGGTTGCGGGGGTGATCAACAATGAGCAGTTCTTC. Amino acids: CASSLVAGVINNEQFF.

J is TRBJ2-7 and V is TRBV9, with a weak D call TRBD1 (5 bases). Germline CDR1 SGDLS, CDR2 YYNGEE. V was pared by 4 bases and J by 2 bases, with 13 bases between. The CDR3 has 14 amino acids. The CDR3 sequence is CASSPQDGPYEQYF. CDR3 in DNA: TGTGCCAGCAGCCCACAGGACGGCCCCTACGAGCAGTACTTC.

For the CDR3, the DNA is TGTGCCAGCAGCCAAGCGCCTAGCGCTAGTAATGAGCAGTTCTTC. Protein: CASSQAPSASNEQFF. The rearrangement joins TRBV3-1 (or the pseudogene TRBV3-2) to TRBJ2-1, with a weak D call TRBD2 (6 bases). The V gene's germline CDR1 is LGHDT and CDR2 YNNKEL (reference sequence). Trimming left V 1 base short and J 7 bases short, with 14 bases between. The CDR3 covers 15 residues.

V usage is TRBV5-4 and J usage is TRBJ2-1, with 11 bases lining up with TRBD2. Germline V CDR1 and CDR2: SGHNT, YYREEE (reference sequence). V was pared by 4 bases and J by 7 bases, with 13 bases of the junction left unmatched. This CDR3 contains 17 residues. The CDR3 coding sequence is TGTGCCAGCAGCCGGGGGGTAGCGGGAGGGCCCCGGAATGAGCAGTTCTTC. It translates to CASSRGVAGGPRNEQFF.